One sample yielded the 8 T cell receptor beta chains listed below, sequenced in a study of cytomegalovirus exposure and HLA in healthy donors. The PCR ran on 60 Vbeta and 13 Jbeta primers. Here immunoSEQ multiplex PCR was the method, and the copy in TCRdb shows in-frame clones only, minus some. The table lists 160,000 or so clones, approximately 78% of them singletons, with over 1.1% in the top ten. The source material was PBMCs. These receptors were collected from a male donor in good health and CMV-seronegative.

Only a few counts were recorded for this clone. J is TRBJ2-3 and V is TRBV5-4, with TRBD2 identical over 9 bases. The CDR3 sequence is 17 residues long. The germline gives CDR1 SGHNT, CDR2 YYREEE (reference sequence). The trim removed 1 base at V and 5 bases at J, leaving 11 bases unmatched. The CDR3 DNA follows: TGTGCCAGCAGCTTGCCCTTTAGCGGGAGAAATGAAGATACGCAGTATTTT. Translation: CASSLPFSGRNEDTQYF.

The CDR3 region has the DNA TGTGCCAGTAGTATACCGGGACAGGGACTCCAAGAGACCCAGTACTTC. Amino acids: CASSIPGQGLQETQYF. The rearrangement links TRBV19 to TRBJ2-5, with 9 bases that match TRBD1. This CDR3 region has 16 residues. Germline V gene lookup returns CDR1 LNHDA and CDR2 SQIVND (reference sequence). After removal of 2 bases from V and 1 base from J, the junction contained 5 bases not matched to a gene.

The rearrangement joins TRBV2 to TRBJ2-1; 10 bases align to TRBD2. CDR1 SNHLY and CDR2 FYNNEI come from the germline V gene. V shed 11 bases and J 8 bases; nucleotides not matched to a gene: 6. This CDR3 is built from 12 residues. The CDR3 spells CAGIAGGDEQFF. As DNA, the CDR3 is TGTGCCGGCATAGCGGGAGGCGATGAGCAGTTCTTC.

The J gene is TRBJ1-2, the V gene TRBV5-4, with TRBD1 matching 9 bases. V trimming: 4 bases; J trimming: 6 bases; junction bases outside the gene matches: 4. Germline values: CDR1 SGHNT, CDR2 YYREEE (reference sequence). The CDR3 has 13 amino acids. Written as DNA, the CDR3 is TGTGCCAGCAGCCTGACAGGGGGGAATGGCTACACCTTC. It translates to CASSLTGGNGYTF.

V usage is TRBV6-5 and J usage is TRBJ1-2; 8 nucleotides agree with TRBD1. The CDR3 has 13 residues. CDR1 MNHEY and CDR2 SVGAGI come from the germline V gene. The V segment lost 5 bases and the J segment 4 bases; nucleotides outside the gene matches: 3. The CDR3 region has the DNA TGTGCCAGCAGTCACAGGGGGAGCTATGGCTACACCTTC. Protein sequence: CASSHRGSYGYTF.

As regards this clone: At one end the junction does not follow the germline gene, possibly because of a read error. The CDR3 coding sequence is TGTGCCAGCACTGAACTAGCGGGAGGAGACGAGCAGTACTTC. This translates into CASTELAGGDEQYF. The chain recombines TRBV6-1 with TRBJ2-7, with 12 bases fitting TRBD2. Germline CDR1 and CDR2: MNHNS and SASEGT. This CDR3 contains 14 residues.

The CDR3 nucleotides are TGTGCCAGCTCAATCCAGGGGGATCCCTCTGGGGCCAACGTCCTGACTTTC. Amino acids: CASSIQGDPSGANVLTF. The rearrangement links TRBV18 to TRBJ2-6, with 7 bases aligning to TRBD1. V gave up 5 bases and J gave up 0 bases; unmatched junction bases: 7. The germline CDR1 and CDR2 sequences are KGHSH and LQKENI. The CDR3 has 17 residues.

This chain joins TRBV9 and TRBJ1-1; unclear D gene. This CDR3 is built from 14 residues. The germline CDR1 and CDR2 sequences are SGDLS and YYNGEE. Trimming took off 2 bases at V and 1 base at J, with 9 bases between the two ends. The CDR3, as DNA: TGTGCCAGCAGCGTGATATCAGAGAACACTGAAGCTTTCTTT. It codes for CASSVISENTEAFF.